The 28 T cell receptor beta chains reported below all come from one sample, sequenced in a study of T-cell reconstitution after alpha-beta-depleted transplantation in children. Molecular barcoding with unique molecular identifiers was used for the TCRbeta library. TCRdb recomputed calls from the PCR reads with MiXCR, one row per CDR3 protein. The sample holds roughly 610,000 distinct CDR3 sequences, about 11% seen once. The sequenced sample was PBMCs from the stem cell graft donor, obtained from the stem cell graft. The receptors come from a human donor who donated a stem cell graft to a child with acute myeloid leukemia.

This clonotype has more than one count but fewer than ten. The rearrangement joins TRBV19 to TRBJ2-1; no clear D. Per the germline V gene, CDR1 is LNHDA and CDR2 is SQIVND (reference sequence). The CDR3 has 15 amino acids. Trimming left V 4 bases short and J 7 bases short, with 17 bases between. The CDR3 here is CASSTQAPLTNEQFF. For the CDR3, the DNA is TGTGCCAGTAGTACCCAGGCTCCACTTACTAATGAGCAGTTCTTC.

In its sample, this clonotype was seen a few times. This rearrangement joins TRBV5-1 to TRBJ2-1, with a tentative D call TRBD2 (5 bases). The CDR3 is 14 residues long. CDR1 and CDR2 (germline): SGHRS, YFSETQ. Trimming cost V 4 bases and J 9 bases, with 17 bases left between them. The CDR3 DNA sequence: TGCGCCAGCAGCGCCGACCTACCGGGGAGTGAGCAGTTCTTC. This sequence encodes CASSADLPGSEQFF.

This clonotype was counted at least ten times. A read error may account for a junction end that differs from germline. The rearrangement links TRBV20-1 to TRBJ2-2; unclear D gene. Germline V CDR1 and CDR2: DFQATT, SNEGSKA (reference sequence). The CDR3 is 12 residues long. CDR3: CSARVGTGELFF. For the CDR3, the DNA is TGCAGTGCGAGAGTAGGGACCGGGGAGCTGTTTTTT.

This clonotype has ten or more counts. This sequence joins TRBV29-1 and TRBJ2-7; TRBD1 matches 7 bases. The junction had 9 bases not matched to a gene; V was cut back by 4 bases and J by 9 bases. The CDR3 consists of 12 residues. The germline CDR1 and CDR2 sequences are SQVTM and ANQGSEA. The CDR3 sequence is CSVGEGPGGQYF. The CDR3, as DNA: TGCAGCGTTGGAGAGGGCCCAGGGGGGCAGTACTTC.

This chain uses TRBV5-1 with TRBJ2-7, with D possibly TRBD2 on 5 matching bases. Trimming cost V 0 bases and J 3 bases, with 13 bases left between them. Germline CDR1 reads SGHRS; CDR2 reads YFSETQ. The CDR3 covers 15 residues. The CDR3 sequence: CASSLEELGSYEQYF. The CDR3 bases are TGCGCCAGCAGCTTGGAAGAACTAGGCAGCTACGAGCAGTACTTC.

Ten or more counts support this clonotype. The CDR3 bases are TGTGCCAGCAGTGGACATGGAAGCAATCAGCCCCAGCATTTT. This codes for CASSGHGSNQPQHF. This chain connects TRBV6-1 to TRBJ1-5, with D unresolved. The CDR3 consists of 14 residues. Germline loops: CDR1 MNHNS, CDR2 SASEGT. Trimming left V 4 bases short and J 1 base short, with 8 bases between.

This clonotype was seen a few times. This rearrangement joins TRBV5-1 to TRBJ2-2, with TRBD1 identical over 7 bases. This CDR3 has 16 amino acids. V trimming: 4 bases; J trimming: 0 bases; junction bases outside the gene matches: 6. CDR1 is SGHRS, CDR2 YFSETQ, per germline. As DNA, the CDR3 is TGCGCCAGCAGCACTTCGGGGACAGCGAACACCGGGGAGCTGTTTTTT. Protein: CASSTSGTANTGELFF. Combining the CDR3 with reference TRBV5-1 and TRBJ2-2 gives the whole variable domain KAGVTQTPRYLIKTRGQQVTLSCSPISGHRSVSWYQQTPGQGLQFLFEYFSETQRNKGNFPGRFSGRQFSNSRSEMNVSTLELGDSALYLCASSTSGTANTGELFFGEGSRLTVL.

The rearrangement uses TRBV5-1 and TRBJ2-2; 10 bases line up with TRBD2. Germline V gene lookup returns CDR1 SGHRS and CDR2 YFSETQ. Trimming cost V 3 bases and J 6 bases; bases outside gene matches: 8. CDR3 length: 16 residues. CDR3 amino acids: CASSSGGLARAGELFF. DNA for the CDR3: TGCGCCAGCAGCTCCGGGGGACTAGCGAGGGCCGGGGAGCTGTTTTTT.

This clonotype has more than one count but fewer than ten. The chain recombines TRBV12-3 or TRBV12-4 with TRBJ2-6; 9 bases map to TRBD1. Unmatched junction bases numbered 0, after V lost 0 bases and J lost 0 bases. The CDR3 is 17 residues long. CDR3 bases: TGTGCCAGCAGTTTAGCGACAGGGGGCTCTGGGGCCAACGTCCTGACTTTC. As protein: CASSLATGGSGANVLTF.

This sequence joins TRBV4-3 and TRBJ1-1; tentative D call: TRBD1 (5 bases). The CDR3 sequence is 16 residues long. CDR1 and CDR2 (germline): LGHNA, YSLEER. Trimming cost V 5 bases and J 3 bases, with 19 bases left between them. The CDR3 region is CASSALLGGMDTEAFF. CDR3 bases: TGCGCCAGCAGCGCCCTACTGGGGGGGATGGACACTGAAGCTTTCTTT.

This clonotype was recorded at least ten times. V is TRBV20-1 and J is TRBJ1-2; 8 positions match TRBD1. The CDR3 sequence is 14 residues long. The junction had 8 bases not matched to a gene; V was cut back by 0 bases and J by 8 bases. The V gene's germline CDR1 is DFQATT and CDR2 SNEGSKA (reference sequence). The CDR3 sequence is CSARDLETGDGYTF. The CDR3 coding sequence is TGCAGTGCTAGAGATCTTGAGACAGGGGACGGCTACACCTTC.

V usage is TRBV7-2 and J usage is TRBJ2-7, with D hard to call. V lost 5 bases and J 2 bases, leaving 13 bases between the germline ends. The CDR3 is 14 residues long. Germline CDR1 and CDR2: SGHTA and FQGNSA. CDR3 bases: TGTGCCAGCAGCCCCGCAGGATCTGCCTACGAGCAGTACTTC. Its protein is CASSPAGSAYEQYF. The entire variable domain, with the rest obtained from reference TRBV7-2 and TRBJ2-7, is as follows: GAGVSQSPSNKVTEKGKDVELRCDPISGHTALYWYRQSLGQGLEFLIYFQGNSAPDKSGLPSDRFSAERTGGSVSTLTIQRTQQEDSAVYLCASSPAGSAYEQYFGPGTRLTVT.

This clonotype has a handful of counts. V gene TRBV4-2 combines with J gene TRBJ2-7; a weak D match, TRBD2 (7 bases). This CDR3 has 17 amino acids. V was trimmed by 3 bases and J by 4 bases, leaving 22 bases between them. Germline V CDR1 and CDR2: LGHNA, YNFKEQ. CDR3 DNA sequence: TGTGCCAGCAGCCAGAGTCCTAGCGGTCAAGGGGGATACGAGCAGTACTTC. This translates into CASSQSPSGQGGYEQYF.

This clonotype was seen many times. The rearrangement links TRBV5-1 to TRBJ2-1, with 10 bases matching TRBD2. V lost 3 bases, J lost 6 bases, and 0 bases stayed unmatched. Germline CDR1 and CDR2: SGHRS and YFSETQ. The CDR3 loop spans 13 amino acids. The CDR3 nucleotides read TGCGCCAGCAGCTCTAGCGGGAGCAATGAGCAGTTCTTC. This gives the protein CASSSSGSNEQFF.

In its sample, this clonotype was seen a few times. This chain connects TRBV29-1 to TRBJ2-7, with D maybe TRBD1 (7 bases). The germline V gene has CDR1 SQVTM and CDR2 ANQGSEA. Trimming shortened V by 5 bases and J by 2 bases, and 13 bases separated the two germline ends. This CDR3 spans 13 amino acids. CDR3 DNA sequence: TGCAGCGTTCCGCAGGGGGGAACCTACGAGCAGTACTTC. This encodes CSVPQGGTYEQYF.

The J gene is TRBJ2-7, the V gene TRBV5-1, with 8 nucleotides matching TRBD1. With 3 bases clipped from V and 6 bases from J, the junction kept 8 bases outside the gene matches. The length of the CDR3 is 14 residues. Germline V lookup: CDR1 SGHRS, CDR2 YFSETQ. CDR3 amino acids: CASSSLDRAREQYF. CDR3 DNA: TGCGCCAGCAGCTCCTTGGACAGGGCTCGCGAGCAGTACTTC.

This chain links TRBV9 with TRBJ2-2; no definite D call. The CDR3 has 13 residues. Germline V gene sequence: CDR1 SGDLS, CDR2 YYNGEE. V lost 2 bases and J 4 bases, leaving 6 bases between the germline ends. The CDR3 DNA sequence: TGTGCCAGCAGCGTTCTTAGCACCGGGGAGCTGTTTTTT. Protein sequence: CASSVLSTGELFF.

The table lists this clonotype with many counts. The rearrangement links TRBV28 to TRBJ2-7; TRBD2 aligns across 10 bases. Germline CDR1 MDHEN, CDR2 SYDVKM. J lost 5 bases, V lost 7 bases, and 8 bases had no gene match. This CDR3 has 14 amino acids. DNA for the CDR3: TGTGCCAGCACCGGGACTAGCGCGAGGAACGAGCAGTACTTC. Translated, it gives CASTGTSARNEQYF.

This chain uses TRBV24-1 with TRBJ1-5; D is uncertain. In germline, CDR1 is KGHDR, CDR2 SFDVKD. The ends were cut back, 6 bases at V and 3 bases at J, with 11 bases in the middle. This CDR3 is 14 amino acids long. The CDR3 region is CATSRAETNQPQHF. CDR3 DNA sequence: TGTGCCACCAGTAGAGCGGAGACCAATCAGCCCCAGCATTTT.

This clonotype has a handful of counts. J is TRBJ1-4 and V is TRBV25-1; D remains unclear. V lost 6 bases and J 7 bases, leaving 15 bases between the germline ends. Looked up from germline, CDR1 is MGHDK and CDR2 is SYGVNS. The CDR3 is 14 residues long. In DNA, the CDR3 is TGTGCCAGCAGCTCTAAGGGATTTGGTGAAAAACTGTTTTTT. Its protein product is CASSSKGFGEKLFF.

The rearrangement links TRBV20-1 to TRBJ2-3; D is possibly TRBD2 (6 bases). Germline assignment: CDR1 DFQATT and CDR2 SNEGSKA (reference sequence). The CDR3 is made up of 15 amino acids. Trimming cost V 3 bases and J 0 bases, with 13 bases left between them. CDR3 sequence reads: CSARSLATSTDTQYF. The CDR3 coding sequence is TGCAGTGCTAGGTCACTAGCAACTAGCACAGATACGCAGTATTTT.

This clonotype was found many times. The CDR3 DNA sequence: TGCAGTGCCCAACCAGGTTCAAGGACCAAAAACATTCAGTACTTC. Protein: CSAQPGSRTKNIQYF. The rearrangement joins TRBV20-1 to TRBJ2-4; D is unresolved. CDR1 and CDR2 from the germline V gene are DFQATT and SNEGSKA (reference sequence). V lost 6 bases and J lost 2, with 17 bases in between. This CDR3 has 15 residues.

The chain has TRBV7-9 and TRBJ1-2; D is perhaps TRBD1 (5 bases). The CDR3 sequence is 15 residues long. V was clipped by 0 bases and J by 8 bases, with 16 bases between them. CDR1 is SEHNR and CDR2 is FQNEAQ in the germline V gene (reference sequence). CDR3 in amino acids: CASSLALSGTRGYTF. In DNA form, the CDR3 reads TGTGCCAGCAGCTTAGCCTTGTCAGGGACTCGCGGCTACACCTTC.

This clonotype was seen repeatedly, ten times or more. The chain has TRBV20-1 and TRBJ2-7; D gene uncertain. This CDR3 contains 13 residues. Between the trimmed V and J ends, which lost 3 bases and 2 bases, there was a span of 11 bases. CDR1 and CDR2 from the germline V gene are DFQATT and SNEGSKA (reference sequence). In DNA, the CDR3 is TGCAGTGCTAGTCAAGGCCTTACCTACGAGCAGTACTTC. Residues: CSASQGLTYEQYF.

The CDR3 nucleotides read TGTGCCAGCAGCACCTCTCAGACGACTAATGAAAAACTGTTTTTT. Amino acids: CASSTSQTTNEKLFF. The chain has TRBV7-6 and TRBJ1-4; D is unresolved. The CDR3 contains 15 residues. Germline lookup yields CDR1 SGHVS and CDR2 FNYEAQ. Trimming removed 5 bases at V and 2 bases at J, with 12 bases between. Combining the CDR3 with reference TRBV7-6 and TRBJ1-4 gives the whole variable domain GAGVSQSPRYKVTKRGQDVALRCDPISGHVSLYWYRQALGQGPEFLTYFNYEAQQDKSGLPNDRFSAERPEGSISTLTIQRTEQRDSAMYRCASSTSQTTNEKLFFGSGTQLSVL.

In this sample, this clonotype turned up many times. The chain uses TRBV29-1 and TRBJ1-1; D uncertain. The germline gives CDR1 SQVTM, CDR2 ANQGSEA. This CDR3 comprises 12 residues. The V end was cut by 3 bases, the J end by 1 base, with 6 bases between. The CDR3 protein is CSVDVRNTEAFF. CDR3 nucleotide sequence: TGCAGCGTTGACGTCCGGAACACTGAAGCTTTCTTT.

The chain carries TRBV12-3 or TRBV12-4 and TRBJ1-2; D is undetermined. The V and J ends lost 3 bases and 4 bases respectively, with 12 bases between them. The CDR3 contains 14 residues. The CDR3 sequence: CASSFSGRIYGYTF. Written as DNA, the CDR3 is TGTGCCAGCAGTTTCTCGGGAAGGATCTATGGCTACACCTTC.

This clonotype was found many times. V usage is TRBV5-6 and J usage is TRBJ1-1; 8 nucleotides agree with TRBD1. The CDR3 totals 15 residues. The germline gives CDR1 SGHDT, CDR2 YYEEEE. After removal of 5 bases from V and 0 bases from J, the junction contained 6 bases not matched to a gene. This CDR3 reads CASRYGQGMNTEAFF. In nucleotides, the CDR3 is TGTGCCAGCAGGTATGGACAGGGAATGAACACTGAAGCTTTCTTT.